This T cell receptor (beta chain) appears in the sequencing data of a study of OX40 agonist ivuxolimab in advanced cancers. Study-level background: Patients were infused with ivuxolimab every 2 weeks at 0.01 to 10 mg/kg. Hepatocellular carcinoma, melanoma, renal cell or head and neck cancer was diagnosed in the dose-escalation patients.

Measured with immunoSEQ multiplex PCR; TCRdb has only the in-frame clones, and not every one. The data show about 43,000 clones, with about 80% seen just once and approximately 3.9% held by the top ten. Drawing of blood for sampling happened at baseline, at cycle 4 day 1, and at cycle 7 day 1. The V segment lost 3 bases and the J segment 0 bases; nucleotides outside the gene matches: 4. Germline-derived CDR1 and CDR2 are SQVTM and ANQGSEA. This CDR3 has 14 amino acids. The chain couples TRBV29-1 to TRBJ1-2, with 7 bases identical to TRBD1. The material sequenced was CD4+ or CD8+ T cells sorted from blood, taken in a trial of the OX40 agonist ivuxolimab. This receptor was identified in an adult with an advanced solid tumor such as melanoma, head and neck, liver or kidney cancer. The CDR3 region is CSVETGNSNYGYTF. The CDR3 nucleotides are TGCAGCGTTGAGACAGGGAACTCTAACTATGGCTACACCTTC.